Below, 25 T cell receptor beta chains from the same sample are listed, as sequenced in a study of CD4 T cells in relation to SARS-CoV-2 and coronaviruses. Method: immunoSEQ multiplex PCR; TCRdb's copy keeps in-frame clones and lacks some. The sample has some 19,000 clones, just over 75% seen once; the top ten hold over 20%. Before the COVID-19 pandemic, during about 2011-2019, CD4+ T cells were taken from unexposed donors. CD4+ T cells were isolated from the cells after 10 days of culture. Their cognate antigens are unknown. The sequencing input was CD4+ T cells from PBMCs, cultured in vitro. These receptor sequences come from a human donor in good health.

This clone has more than one count but fewer than ten. The CDR3 protein is CASRDRVDYNSPLHF. In DNA, the CDR3 is TGTGCCAGCAGAGACAGGGTGGACTATAATTCACCCCTCCACTTT. The chain couples TRBV3-1 (or the pseudogene TRBV3-2) to TRBJ1-6; the match to TRBD1 covers 7 bases. This CDR3 contains 15 residues. Germline V gene data show CDR1 as LGHDT and CDR2 as YNNKEL (reference sequence). Trimming cost V 6 bases and J 3 bases; bases outside gene matches: 5.

This chain joins TRBV9 and TRBJ2-2; TRBD1 is a possible D gene (6 bases). Germline loops: CDR1 SGDLS, CDR2 YYNGEE. CDR3 length: 16 amino acids. V lost 4 bases to trimming and J lost 0 bases, with 13 bases between them. The CDR3 here is CASSQGQNTNTGELFF. The CDR3 nucleotides are TGTGCCAGCAGCCAAGGACAGAACACGAACACCGGGGAGCTGTTTTTT.

The J gene is TRBJ1-1, the V gene TRBV7-2, with a tentative D call TRBD1 (5 bases). The CDR3 covers 16 residues. The germline gives CDR1 SGHTA, CDR2 FQGNSA. The germline V and J ends were trimmed by 4 bases and 0 bases, with 15 bases remaining between them. CDR3 region: CASSSTTVPMNTEAFF. CDR3 in DNA: TGTGCCAGCAGCTCAACGACAGTACCGATGAACACTGAAGCTTTCTTT.

This clone appeared once. The chain joins TRBV6-2 or TRBV6-3 to TRBJ2-4, with D perhaps assigned TRBD1 or TRBD2 (6 bases each). The CDR3 consists of 17 residues. Germline lookup yields CDR1 MNHEY and CDR2 SVGEGT. V was trimmed by 6 bases and J by 1 base, leaving 19 bases between them. CDR3 DNA sequence: TGTGCCAGCAGCCGAGCCGGGACACGGGGGGCCAAAAACATTCAGTACTTC. It translates to CASSRAGTRGAKNIQYF.

This clone was seen only a few times. The rearrangement joins TRBV7-9 to TRBJ2-1; the D gene is possibly TRBD2 (5 bases). The V end lost 5 bases, the J end lost 8 bases, and 19 bases lay between the germline ends. The CDR3 runs to 15 residues. Germline CDR1 SEHNR, CDR2 FQNEAQ (reference sequence). CDR3 protein: CASSPRVKALHEQFF. CDR3 sequence (DNA): TGTGCCAGCAGCCCGAGGGTGAAGGCCCTTCATGAGCAGTTCTTC.

The chain has TRBV18 and TRBJ1-2, with a weak D call TRBD1 (5 bases). With 6 bases removed from V and 6 bases from J, the gap between germline ends came to 14 bases. Germline V gives CDR1 KGHSH, CDR2 LQKENI. This CDR3 spans 13 amino acids. DNA of the CDR3: TGTGCCAGCTCCCCCCGCGACAGAGATGGCTACACCTTC. This encodes CASSPRDRDGYTF.

J is TRBJ2-6 and V is TRBV19; possibly TRBD2 for D (5 bases). Germline V gene data show CDR1 as LNHDA and CDR2 as SQIVND (reference sequence). CDR3 size: 18 residues. V dropped 5 bases and J dropped 2 bases, with 19 bases sitting between them. The CDR3: CASSSIAQFGTGANVLTF. In DNA, the CDR3 is TGTGCCAGTAGTTCTATAGCACAGTTCGGGACTGGGGCCAACGTCCTGACTTTC. The complete variable domain, with remaining parts taken from reference TRBV19 and TRBJ2-6, reads DGGITQSPKYLFRKEGQNVTLSCEQNLNHDAMYWYRQDPGQGLRLIYYSQIVNDFQKGDIAEGYSVSREKKESFPLTVTSAQKNPTAFYLCASSSIAQFGTGANVLTFGAGSRLTVL.

The chain uses TRBV5-5 and TRBJ2-5, with 10 nucleotides matching TRBD2. V lost 1 base and J lost 4; bases outside the gene matches: 7. This CDR3 has 16 residues. The germline gives CDR1 SGHKS, CDR2 YYEKEE (reference sequence). The DNA of the CDR3 is TGTGCCAGCAGCTTGTGGGCTAGCGGGAGTAGAGAGACCCAGTACTTC. It translates to CASSLWASGSRETQYF. Supplemented by reference TRBV5-5 and TRBJ2-5, the full variable domain reads DAGVTQSPTHLIKTRGQQVTLRCSPISGHKSVSWYQQVLGQGPQFIFQYYEKEERGRGNFPDRFSARQFPNYSSELNVNALLLGDSALYLCASSLWASGSRETQYFGPGTRLLVL.

This chain joins TRBV5-4 and TRBJ2-7, with D possibly TRBD1 on 6 matching bases. The V end lost 3 bases, the J end lost 3 bases, and 16 bases lay between the germline ends. CDR3 length equals 15 residues. In germline, CDR1 is SGHNT, CDR2 YYREEE (reference sequence). CDR3 loop: CASSYPGQPSYEQYF. As DNA, the CDR3 is TGTGCCAGCAGCTACCCAGGACAGCCCAGCTACGAGCAGTACTTC. The full variable domain, rest sourced from reference TRBV5-4 and TRBJ2-7, is ETGVTQSPTHLIKTRGQQVTLRCSSQSGHNTVSWYQQALGQGPQFIFQYYREEENGRGNFPPRFSGLQFPNYSSELNVNALELDDSALYLCASSYPGQPSYEQYFGPGTRLTVT.

V and J are TRBV19 and TRBJ1-5; D not certain. V gave up 8 bases and J gave up 4 bases, with 15 bases separating them. In germline, CDR1 is LNHDA, CDR2 SQIVND (reference sequence). The CDR3 is 14 residues long. CDR3 amino acids: CASETRDLNQPQHF. CDR3 bases: TGTGCCAGTGAAACCAGAGATTTGAATCAGCCCCAGCATTTT.

The chain combines TRBV6-2 or TRBV6-3 with TRBJ2-7, with unresolved D. The ends were cut back, 4 bases at V and 0 bases at J, with 10 bases in the middle. The CDR3 has 14 residues. CDR1 and CDR2 from the germline V gene are MNHEY and SVGEGT. The CDR3 bases are TGTGCCAGCAGTTCAATCGTTTCCTCCTACGAGCAGTACTTC. This codes for CASSSIVSSYEQYF.

This chain connects TRBV6-5 to TRBJ1-2; 8 bases agree with TRBD1. V gave up 9 bases and J gave up 3 bases; unmatched junction bases: 9. The germline V gene has CDR1 MNHEY and CDR2 SVGAGI. The CDR3 contains 14 residues. The CDR3 sequence is CASGGGQAYYGYTF. In DNA form, the CDR3 reads TGTGCCAGTGGGGGGGGACAGGCTTACTATGGCTACACCTTC.

The V call is TRBV25-1, the J call TRBJ1-6; D is ambiguous. The V end lost 6 bases, the J end lost 6 bases, and 12 bases lay between the germline ends. The CDR3 extends over 14 amino acids. Germline lookup yields CDR1 MGHDK and CDR2 SYGVNS. In DNA, the CDR3 is TGTGCCAGCAGCGGGAGGCGGAGTAATTCACCCCTCCACTTT. Encoded protein: CASSGRRSNSPLHF.

The chain carries TRBV2 and TRBJ2-5; no clear D gene. The CDR3 loop spans 14 amino acids. Deletions cut 5 bases from V and 0 bases from J, with 10 bases between. Germline loops: CDR1 SNHLY, CDR2 FYNNEI. The DNA for the CDR3 is TGTGCCAGCAGTCTAAGGGCAGACCAAGAGACCCAGTACTTC. It codes for CASSLRADQETQYF.

The V gene is TRBV5-1, the J gene TRBJ2-1, with D perhaps matching TRBD1 (6 bases). This CDR3 region has 15 residues. Trimming pared 6 bases from V and 6 bases from J, leaving 19 bases between. Germline CDR1 SGHRS, CDR2 YFSETQ. CDR3 DNA sequence: TGCGCCAGCACCCTGCTTGGGCCAGGGGTCAATGAGCAGTTCTTC. It specifies CASTLLGPGVNEQFF.

This clone has only a few counts. CDR3 coding DNA: TGTGCCAGCAGTTCGGCCGAAGAGACCCAGTACTTC. It is translated as CASSSAEETQYF. The rearrangement links TRBV6-1 to TRBJ2-5; D not resolved. Germline V lookup: CDR1 MNHNS, CDR2 SASEGT. The CDR3 contains 12 residues. V lost 5 bases and J lost 3, with 7 bases in between.

This clone was seen more than once but under ten times. The CDR3 loop reads CASSQGLAGWDEQFF. The CDR3 nucleotides are TGTGCCAGCAGTCAGGGACTAGCGGGGTGGGATGAGCAGTTCTTC. This rearrangement joins TRBV3-1 (or the pseudogene TRBV3-2) to TRBJ2-1, with 13 bases fitting TRBD2. The germline CDR1 and CDR2 sequences are LGHDT and YNNKEL (reference sequence). This CDR3 spans 15 amino acids. V lost 6 bases and J lost 8; bases outside the gene matches: 7.

This clone has a single count. This sequence joins TRBV5-1 and TRBJ2-5; 8 nucleotides agree with TRBD2. The ends lost 5 bases at V and 4 bases at J; junction bases unmatched: 10. Germline V gene lookup returns CDR1 SGHRS and CDR2 YFSETQ. This CDR3 spans 15 amino acids. This CDR3 reads CASSASGGSRETQYF. CDR3 DNA: TGCGCCAGCAGTGCCAGCGGGGGTTCGCGAGAGACCCAGTACTTC.

The chain employs TRBV4-3 and TRBJ1-1; 7 nucleotides agree with TRBD1. V trimming: 1 base; J trimming: 10 bases; junction bases outside the gene matches: 6. This CDR3 has 13 amino acids. Germline CDR1 reads LGHNA; CDR2 reads YSLEER. The CDR3 loop is CASSQVPRDRAFF. CDR3 DNA sequence: TGCGCCAGCAGCCAAGTCCCCCGGGACAGAGCTTTCTTT.

This clone has only a few counts. The chain joins TRBV6-2 or TRBV6-3 to TRBJ2-7; D uncertain. The CDR3 is 17 amino acids. From germline, CDR1 is MNHEY and CDR2 SVGEGT. The V and J ends lost 2 bases and 6 bases respectively, with 23 bases between them. In nucleotides, the CDR3 is TGTGCCAGCAGTTACCCGAACGCCCGGGTCGGCATCGGCGAGCAGTACTTC. Protein product: CASSYPNARVGIGEQYF.

This rearrangement joins TRBV7-9 to TRBJ2-2; 12 nucleotides align to TRBD2. Per the germline V gene, CDR1 is SEHNR and CDR2 is FQNEAQ (reference sequence). Unmatched junction bases numbered 5, after V lost 11 bases and J lost 1 base. The CDR3 loop spans 15 amino acids. The CDR3 sequence is CAATSGRRNTGELFF. The DNA of the CDR3 is TGTGCCGCAACTAGCGGGAGGAGGAACACCGGGGAGCTGTTTTTT.

This chain joins TRBV30 and TRBJ2-1; 8 bases map to TRBD2. V trimming: 5 bases; J trimming: 2 bases; junction bases outside the gene matches: 8. CDR1 is GTSNPN and CDR2 is SVGIG in the germline V gene (reference sequence). This CDR3 region has 15 residues. The CDR3 coding sequence is TGTGCCTGGGCCCCGGGACTAGTCCCCTACAATGAGCAGTTCTTC. Protein product: CAWAPGLVPYNEQFF.

The chain combines TRBV6-5 with TRBJ2-7; 7 nucleotides align to TRBD1. After removal of 2 bases from V and 3 bases from J, the junction contained 10 bases not matched to a gene. Germline V lookup: CDR1 MNHEY, CDR2 SVGAGI. This CDR3 contains 16 residues. As DNA, the CDR3 is TGTGCCAGCAGTTACCAGCTGGACAGGATGAACTACGAGCAGTACTTC. This gives the protein CASSYQLDRMNYEQYF.

V is TRBV2 and J is TRBJ2-5; D is undetermined. Trimming removed 3 bases at V and 1 base at J, with 6 bases between. This CDR3 contains 13 residues. Germline V gene lookup returns CDR1 SNHLY and CDR2 FYNNEI. The DNA of the CDR3 is TGTGCCAGCAGTGATCAGGCCCAAGAGACCCAGTACTTC. Protein: CASSDQAQETQYF.

The chain recombines TRBV3-1 (or the pseudogene TRBV3-2) with TRBJ1-2; D remains unclear. The CDR3 sequence is 14 residues long. Looked up from germline, CDR1 is LGHDT and CDR2 is YNNKEL (reference sequence). Trimming took 3 bases from V and 8 from J, leaving 16 bases between them. In DNA form, the CDR3 reads TGTGCCAGCAGCCACGGGGATTTTTCGCGCGGCTACACCTTC. Its protein is CASSHGDFSRGYTF.